This TCR beta chain appears in the sequencing data of a study of cytomegalovirus exposure and HLA in healthy donors. The J segment lost 6 bases and the V segment lost 7 bases, leaving 9 bases of the junction unmatched. Germline loops: CDR1 MDHEN, CDR2 SYDVKM. The CDR3 has 14 residues. PCR employed 60 Vbeta and 13 Jbeta primers. Produced via immunoSEQ multiplex PCR; TCRdb's table is partial and in-frame only. The table shows some 180,000 clones, with 65% to 90% occurring only once. The receptor's source is a woman in her fifties or sixties in good health and CMV-seronegative. The sequencing sample was made of PBMCs. The rearrangement uses TRBV28 and TRBJ2-3, with 8 bases identical to TRBD1. CDR3 nucleotide sequence: TGTGCCAGCACCGTGCAGGGGGCGAGGGATACGCAGTATTTT. Translation: CASTVQGARDTQYF.